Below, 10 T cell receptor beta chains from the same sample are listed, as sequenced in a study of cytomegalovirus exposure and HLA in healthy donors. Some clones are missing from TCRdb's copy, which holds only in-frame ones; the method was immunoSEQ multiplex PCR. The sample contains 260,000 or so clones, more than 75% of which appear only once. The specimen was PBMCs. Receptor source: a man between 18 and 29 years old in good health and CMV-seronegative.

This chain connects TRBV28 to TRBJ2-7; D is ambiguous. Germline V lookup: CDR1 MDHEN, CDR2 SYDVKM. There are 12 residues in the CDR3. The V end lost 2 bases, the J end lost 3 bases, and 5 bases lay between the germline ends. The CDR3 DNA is TGTGCCAGCAGTTTAGGAGACTACGAGCAGTACTTC. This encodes CASSLGDYEQYF.

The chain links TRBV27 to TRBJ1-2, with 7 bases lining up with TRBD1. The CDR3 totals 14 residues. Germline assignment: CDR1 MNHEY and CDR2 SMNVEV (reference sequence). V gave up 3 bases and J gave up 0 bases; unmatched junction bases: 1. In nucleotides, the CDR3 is TGTGCCAGCAGTTTGACAGGGACTAACTATGGCTACACCTTC. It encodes CASSLTGTNYGYTF.

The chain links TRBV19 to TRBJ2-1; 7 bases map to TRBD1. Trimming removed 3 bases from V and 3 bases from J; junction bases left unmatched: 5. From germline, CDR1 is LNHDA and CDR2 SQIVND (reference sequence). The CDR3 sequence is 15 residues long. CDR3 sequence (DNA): TGTGCCAGTAGTATTGGCCAGGGGGACTACAATGAGCAGTTCTTC. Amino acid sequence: CASSIGQGDYNEQFF. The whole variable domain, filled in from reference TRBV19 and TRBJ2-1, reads DGGITQSPKYLFRKEGQNVTLSCEQNLNHDAMYWYRQDPGQGLRLIYYSQIVNDFQKGDIAEGYSVSREKKESFPLTVTSAQKNPTAFYLCASSIGQGDYNEQFFGPGTRLTVL.

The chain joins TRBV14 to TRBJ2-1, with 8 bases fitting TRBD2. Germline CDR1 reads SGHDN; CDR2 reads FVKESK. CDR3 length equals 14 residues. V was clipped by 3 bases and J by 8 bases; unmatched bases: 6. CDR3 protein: CASSQFGGAYEQFF. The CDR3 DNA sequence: TGTGCCAGCAGCCAGTTCGGGGGGGCCTATGAGCAGTTCTTC. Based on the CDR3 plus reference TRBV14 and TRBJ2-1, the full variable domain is EAGVTQFPSHSVIEKGQTVTLRCDPISGHDNLYWYRRVMGKEIKFLLHFVKESKQDESGMPNNRFLAERTGGTYSTLKVQPAELEDSGVYFCASSQFGGAYEQFFGPGTRLTVL.

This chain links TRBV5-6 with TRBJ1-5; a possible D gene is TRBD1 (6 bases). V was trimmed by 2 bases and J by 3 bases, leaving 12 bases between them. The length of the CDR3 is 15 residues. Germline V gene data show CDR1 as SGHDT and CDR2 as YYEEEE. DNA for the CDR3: TGTGCCAGCAGCTTAGGGCAGGGGTACAATCAGCCCCAGCATTTT. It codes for CASSLGQGYNQPQHF.

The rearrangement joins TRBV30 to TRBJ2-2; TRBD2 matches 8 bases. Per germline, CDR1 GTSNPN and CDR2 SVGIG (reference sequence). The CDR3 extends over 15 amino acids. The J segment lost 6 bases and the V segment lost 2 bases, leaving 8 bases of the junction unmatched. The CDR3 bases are TGTGCCTGGAGTTTGGGACTAGGACAAGCCGGGGAGCTGTTTTTT. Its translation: CAWSLGLGQAGELFF.

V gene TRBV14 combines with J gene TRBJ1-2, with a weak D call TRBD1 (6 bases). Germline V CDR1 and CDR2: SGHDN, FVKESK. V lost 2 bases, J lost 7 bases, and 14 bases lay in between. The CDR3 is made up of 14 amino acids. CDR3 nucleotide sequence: TGTGCCAGCAGCCAATTTGTGGGGGGGCTTGGCTACACCTTC. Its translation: CASSQFVGGLGYTF. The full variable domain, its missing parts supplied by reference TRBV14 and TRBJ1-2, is EAGVTQFPSHSVIEKGQTVTLRCDPISGHDNLYWYRRVMGKEIKFLLHFVKESKQDESGMPNNRFLAERTGGTYSTLKVQPAELEDSGVYFCASSQFVGGLGYTFGSGTRLTVV.

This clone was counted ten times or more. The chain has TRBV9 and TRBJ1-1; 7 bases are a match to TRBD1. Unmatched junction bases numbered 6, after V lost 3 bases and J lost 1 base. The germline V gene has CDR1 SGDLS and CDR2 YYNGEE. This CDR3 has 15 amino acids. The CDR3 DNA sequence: TGTGCCAGCAGCGAGAGGGGGACAGCGAACACTGAAGCTTTCTTT. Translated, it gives CASSERGTANTEAFF.

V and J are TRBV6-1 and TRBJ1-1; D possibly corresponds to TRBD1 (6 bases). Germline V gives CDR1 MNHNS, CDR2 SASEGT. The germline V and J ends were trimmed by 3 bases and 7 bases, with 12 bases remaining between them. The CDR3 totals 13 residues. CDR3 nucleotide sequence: TGTGCCAGCAGTGATCAGGGGCATAATGAAGCTTTCTTT. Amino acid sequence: CASSDQGHNEAFF.

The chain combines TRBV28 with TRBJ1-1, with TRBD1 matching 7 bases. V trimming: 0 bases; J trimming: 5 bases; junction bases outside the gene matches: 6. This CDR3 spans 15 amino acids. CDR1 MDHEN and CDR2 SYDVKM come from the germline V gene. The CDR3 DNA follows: TGTGCCAGCAGTTTATGGGGTCCAGGGGGAACTGAAGCTTTCTTT. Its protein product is CASSLWGPGGTEAFF.